Each of the 5 T cell receptor beta chains below was sequenced from the same sample in a study of blood T cell repertoires in COVID-19. Using immunoSEQ multiplex PCR, the repertoire was profiled, and TCRdb retains in-frame clones only, with some absent. Among some 250,000 clones listed, roughly 87% were seen once. The sequencing input was peripheral blood. The receptor source for this set is a human donor in a cohort sampled during active COVID-19.

The CDR3 coding sequence is TGTGCCAGCATTACCAGGACAGGGGGCCTCTACGAGCAGTACTTC. Its translation is CASITRTGGLYEQYF. The chain is built from TRBV6-5 and TRBJ2-7; 11 positions agree with TRBD1. This CDR3 has 15 residues. With 7 bases clipped from V and 3 bases from J, the junction kept 8 bases outside the gene matches. The germline CDR1 and CDR2 sequences are MNHEY and SVGAGI.

This clone occurred once. V gene TRBV9 combines with J gene TRBJ1-1; no reliable D call. Germline CDR1 is SGDLS and CDR2 is YYNGEE. The CDR3 covers 15 residues. V lost 4 bases, J lost 0 bases, and 13 bases lay in between. CDR3 sequence reads: CASSPQRGVNTEAFF. Written as DNA, the CDR3 is TGTGCCAGCAGCCCTCAACGGGGAGTGAACACTGAAGCTTTCTTT.

The count of this clone is one. The V and J genes are TRBV19 and TRBJ2-7; D gene uncertain. Per germline, CDR1 LNHDA and CDR2 SQIVND (reference sequence). The CDR3 extends over 13 amino acids. The germline V and J ends were trimmed by 3 bases and 1 base, with 7 bases remaining between them. CDR3 nucleotide sequence: TGTGCCAGTAGTATGGCCAAATCCTACGAGCAGTACTTC. It translates to CASSMAKSYEQYF. Variable domain in full (rest from reference TRBV19 and TRBJ2-7): DGGITQSPKYLFRKEGQNVTLSCEQNLNHDAMYWYRQDPGQGLRLIYYSQIVNDFQKGDIAEGYSVSREKKESFPLTVTSAQKNPTAFYLCASSMAKSYEQYFGPGTRLTVT.

The chain couples TRBV18 to TRBJ1-2; no clear D gene. The CDR3 covers 14 residues. Trimming took off 3 bases at V and 4 bases at J, with 12 bases between the two ends. Germline V CDR1 and CDR2: KGHSH, LQKENI. CDR3 sequence: CASSPLDTFYGYTF. The CDR3 DNA follows: TGTGCCAGCTCACCCTTAGACACCTTCTATGGCTACACCTTC.

The chain carries TRBV4-2 and TRBJ2-5; no clear D gene. The germline CDR1 and CDR2 sequences are LGHNA and YNFKEQ. Deletions cut 3 bases from V and 2 bases from J, with 7 bases between. The CDR3 is 13 residues long. The CDR3 coding sequence is TGTGCCAGCAGCCAGGCAGATCAAGAGACCCAGTACTTC. Translated: CASSQADQETQYF.